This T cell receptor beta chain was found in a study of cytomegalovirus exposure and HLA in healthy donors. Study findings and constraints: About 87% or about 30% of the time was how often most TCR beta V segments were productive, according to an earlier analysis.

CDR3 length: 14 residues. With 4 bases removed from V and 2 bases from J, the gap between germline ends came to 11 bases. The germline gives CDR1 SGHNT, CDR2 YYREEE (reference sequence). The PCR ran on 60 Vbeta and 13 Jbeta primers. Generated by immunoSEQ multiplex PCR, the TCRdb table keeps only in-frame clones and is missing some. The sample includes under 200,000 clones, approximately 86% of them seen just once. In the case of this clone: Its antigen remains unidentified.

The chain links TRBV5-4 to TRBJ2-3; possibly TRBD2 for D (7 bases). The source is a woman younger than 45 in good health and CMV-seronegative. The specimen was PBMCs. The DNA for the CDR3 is TGTGCCAGCAGCCCCGGGGGGCCCACAGATACGCAGTATTTT. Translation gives CASSPGGPTDTQYF.